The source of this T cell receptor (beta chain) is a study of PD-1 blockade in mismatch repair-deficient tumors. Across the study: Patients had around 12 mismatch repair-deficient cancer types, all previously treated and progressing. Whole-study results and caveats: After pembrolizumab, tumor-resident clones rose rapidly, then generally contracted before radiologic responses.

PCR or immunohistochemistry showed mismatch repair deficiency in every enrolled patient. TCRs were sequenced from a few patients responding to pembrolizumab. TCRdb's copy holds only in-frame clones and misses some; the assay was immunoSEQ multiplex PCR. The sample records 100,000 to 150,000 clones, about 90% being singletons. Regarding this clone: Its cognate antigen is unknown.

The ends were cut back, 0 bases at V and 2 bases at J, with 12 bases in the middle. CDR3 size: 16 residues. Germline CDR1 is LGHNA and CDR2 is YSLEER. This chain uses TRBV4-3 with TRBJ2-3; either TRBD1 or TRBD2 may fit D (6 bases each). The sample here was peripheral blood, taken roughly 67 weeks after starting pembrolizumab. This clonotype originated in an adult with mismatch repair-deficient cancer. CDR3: CASSQDAGQTTDTQYF. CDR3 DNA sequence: TGCGCCAGCAGCCAAGATGCGGGACAAACCACAGATACGCAGTATTTT.